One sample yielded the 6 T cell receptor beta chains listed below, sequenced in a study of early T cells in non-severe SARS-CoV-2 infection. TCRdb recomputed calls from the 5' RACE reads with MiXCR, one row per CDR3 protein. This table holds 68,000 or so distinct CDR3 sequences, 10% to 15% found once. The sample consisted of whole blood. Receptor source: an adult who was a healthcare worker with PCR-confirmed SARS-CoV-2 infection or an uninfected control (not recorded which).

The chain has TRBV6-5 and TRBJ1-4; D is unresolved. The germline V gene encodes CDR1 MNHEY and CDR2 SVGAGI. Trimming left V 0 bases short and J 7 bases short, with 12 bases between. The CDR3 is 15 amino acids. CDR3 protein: CASSYSTGVGEKLFF. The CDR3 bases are TGTGCCAGCAGTTACTCGACTGGGGTTGGTGAAAAACTGTTTTTT.

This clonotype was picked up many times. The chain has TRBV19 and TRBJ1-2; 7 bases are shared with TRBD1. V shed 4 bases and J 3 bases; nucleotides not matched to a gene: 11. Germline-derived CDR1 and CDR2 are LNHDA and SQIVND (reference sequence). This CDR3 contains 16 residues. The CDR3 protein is CASSTRHRGEDYGYTF. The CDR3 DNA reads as TGTGCCAGTAGTACCCGACACAGGGGTGAAGACTATGGCTACACCTTC.

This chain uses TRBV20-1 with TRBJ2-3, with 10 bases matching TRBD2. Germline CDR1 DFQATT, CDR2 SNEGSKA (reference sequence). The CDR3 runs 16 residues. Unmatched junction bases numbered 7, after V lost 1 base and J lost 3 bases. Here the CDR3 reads CSARVGAGGPTDTQYF. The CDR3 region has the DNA TGCAGTGCTAGAGTTGGAGCGGGGGGGCCGACAGATACGCAGTATTTT.

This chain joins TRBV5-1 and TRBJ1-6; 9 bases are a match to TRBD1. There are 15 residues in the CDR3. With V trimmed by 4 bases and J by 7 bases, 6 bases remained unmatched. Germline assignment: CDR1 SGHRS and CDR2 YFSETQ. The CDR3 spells CASSGGTGKNSPLHF. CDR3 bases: TGCGCCAGCAGCGGCGGGACAGGGAAAAATTCACCCCTCCACTTT.

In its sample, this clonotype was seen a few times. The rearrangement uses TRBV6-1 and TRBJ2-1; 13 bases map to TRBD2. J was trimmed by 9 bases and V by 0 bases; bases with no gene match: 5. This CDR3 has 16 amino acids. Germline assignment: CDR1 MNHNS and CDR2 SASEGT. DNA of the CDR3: TGTGCCAGCAGTGAAGCCCTACTAGCGGGGGGGATTGAGCAGTTCTTC. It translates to CASSEALLAGGIEQFF.

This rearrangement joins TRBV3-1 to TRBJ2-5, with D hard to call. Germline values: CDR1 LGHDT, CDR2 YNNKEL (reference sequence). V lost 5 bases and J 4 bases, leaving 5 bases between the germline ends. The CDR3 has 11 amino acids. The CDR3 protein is CASSSAETQYF. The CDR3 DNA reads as TGTGCCAGCAGCTCTGCAGAGACCCAGTACTTC.